This T cell receptor (beta chain) is drawn from a study of identical twins. One entry per CDR3 protein, called by TCRdb with MiXCR from the 5' RACE reads. The sample holds about 790,000 distinct CDR3 sequences, about 20% seen once. This CDR3 has 16 residues. Germline V gene data show CDR1 as MNHEY and CDR2 as SVGAGI. V dropped 0 bases and J dropped 8 bases, with 19 bases sitting between them. These sequences were also reported in another study, on T cells expressing NK-cell markers. That paper states: For several experiments, T cell sorting was restricted to the alpha-beta TCR population by means of an anti-gamma-delta TCR antibody. Among CD8+ T cells from about 6 donors, dominant NKG2C+ clonotypes accounted for about 1.0-7.0%.

Material: PBMCs. The V gene is TRBV6-5, the J gene TRBJ1-2; D might be TRBD1 (5 bases). This receptor was taken from a woman in her late teens or twenties in good health. The CDR3 here is CASSYSKLGTRGGYTF. The CDR3 nucleotides are TGTGCCAGCAGTTACTCGAAGTTGGGGACTCGGGGGGGCTACACCTTC.